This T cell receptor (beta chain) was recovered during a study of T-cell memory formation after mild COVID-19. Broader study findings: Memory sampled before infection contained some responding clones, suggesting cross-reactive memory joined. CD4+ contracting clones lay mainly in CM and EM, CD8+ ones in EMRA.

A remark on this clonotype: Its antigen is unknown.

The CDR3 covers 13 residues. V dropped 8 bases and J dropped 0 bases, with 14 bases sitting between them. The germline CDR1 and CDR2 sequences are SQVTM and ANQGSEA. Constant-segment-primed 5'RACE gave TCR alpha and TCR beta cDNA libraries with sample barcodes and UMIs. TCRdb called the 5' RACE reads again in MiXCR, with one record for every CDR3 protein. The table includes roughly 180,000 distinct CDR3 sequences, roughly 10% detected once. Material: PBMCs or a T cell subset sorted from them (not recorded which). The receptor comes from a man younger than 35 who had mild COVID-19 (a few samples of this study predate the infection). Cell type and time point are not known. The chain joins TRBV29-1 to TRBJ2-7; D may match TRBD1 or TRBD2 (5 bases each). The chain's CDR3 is CSRGDGRSYEQYV. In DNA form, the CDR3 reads TGCAGCCGAGGGGACGGACGCTCCTACGAGCAGTACGTC.